The rows below give T cell receptor beta chains drawn from one sample of a study of T cells in localized non-small cell lung cancer. Here immunoSEQ multiplex PCR was the method, and the copy in TCRdb shows in-frame clones only, minus some. The sample has some 80,000 clones, roughly 86% seen once; the top ten hold under 3.5%. Sequenced here: peripheral blood, sampled before any cancer treatment. The receptors were sampled from a man aged 35 to 69 with stage I lung adenocarcinoma. The CDR3 runs from the conserved cysteine through the conserved F or W. A D gene is named only where the DNA matches it firmly. Rows give clone size only sometimes, using once, few, many, or a class for an expanded clone.

J gene	clone size	V gene	D gene	CDR3 DNA	CDR3 protein
TRBJ1-2	.	TRBV28	.	TGTGCCAGCAGAGACAGTACCAACTATGGCTACACCTTC	CASRDSTNYGYTF
TRBJ1-2	once	TRBV5-3	.	TGTGCCAGAAGCTTGAAGGACACCCTAAGGTGGGGCTACACCTTC	CARSLKDTLRWGYTF
TRBJ2-1	.	TRBV15	.	TGTGCCACCAGCAAGGGGTCCGCGAACTACAATGAGCAGTTCTTC	CATSKGSANYNEQFF
TRBJ2-4	.	TRBV30	TRBD2	TGTGCCTGGAGTGTAGCGGGAGGATTAGCCAAAAACATTCAGTACTTC	CAWSVAGGLAKNIQYF
TRBJ2-7	few	TRBV19	.	TGTGCCAGTAGTATATTCCAGGGAGGCTACGAGCAGTACTTC	CASSIFQGGYEQYF
TRBJ2-7	.	TRBV7-9	.	TGTGCCAGCAGCTTGGCTTCCACCTACGAGCAGTACTTC	CASSLASTYEQYF
TRBJ2-3	.	TRBV7-6	TRBD2	TGTGCCAGCAGCTTAGTAACTAGCGGGGGGGCCTGGGCGTACGCAGATACGCAGTATTTT	CASSLVTSGGAWAYADTQYF
TRBJ2-6	.	TRBV6-1	.	TGTGCCAGCAGGCCAGGGGCGGGCGGGGCCAACGTCCTGACTTTC	CASRPGAGGANVLTF
TRBJ1-1	.	TRBV28	.	TGTGCCAGCGCTGAAGTGGGGCACGCTGAAGCTTTCTTT	CASAEVGHAEAFF
TRBJ2-1	.	TRBV18	.	TGTGCCAGCTCACCCATAATGGGATACAATGAGCAGTTCTTC	CASSPIMGYNEQFF
TRBJ1-5	.	TRBV5-5	.	TGTGCCAGCAGCTTGGTGGGGGGGTATAGCAATCAGCCCCAGCATTTT	CASSLVGGYSNQPQHF
TRBJ1-2	once	TRBV7-6	TRBD1	TGTGCCAGCAGCCCAAGGACAGGGGGCGTAGTTTCGGGAGGCTACACCTTC	CASSPRTGGVVSGGYTF
TRBJ2-5	.	TRBV27	TRBD1	TGTGCCAGCAGTGGAATGGGACAGGGAGAAGAGACCCAGTACTTC	CASSGMGQGEETQYF
TRBJ1-1	.	TRBV6-4	.	TGTGCCAGCAGTGAAACGCGCGATAGGGAAGCTTTCTTT	CASSETRDREAFF
TRBJ2-1	.	TRBV6-5	.	TGTGCCAGCAGTTACAGGCACTCCACACGCAATGAGCAGTTCTTC	CASSYRHSTRNEQFF
TRBJ2-3	.	TRBV5-1	.	TGCGCCAGCAGCTTGGGCCATCGGGGGCCAGATACGCAGTATTTT	CASSLGHRGPDTQYF
TRBJ2-5	.	TRBV5-1	.	TGCGCCAGCAGTTTGGGGCACAGGGAAGAGACCCAGTACTTC	CASSLGHREETQYF
TRBJ1-6	.	TRBV29-1	.	TGCAGCGCCAAGGCAGGGTCTAACTCACCCCTCCACTTT	CSAKAGSNSPLHF
TRBJ1-2	medium-sized	TRBV4-1	.	TGCGCCAGCAGCCAAGTCGGGGATGGGGAAGGCTACACCTTC	CASSQVGDGEGYTF
TRBJ2-7	few	TRBV6-1	.	TGTGCCAGCAGTGATGAAGGCTACGAGCAGTACTTC	CASSDEGYEQYF
TRBJ2-7	.	TRBV7-2	TRBD2	TGTGCCAGCAGCTTAAAAATTGGCGGGAGTAGAGTGTCCTACGAGCAGTACTTC	CASSLKIGGSRVSYEQYF
TRBJ2-3	.	TRBV7-8	.	TGTGCCAGCAGCCTCAGAACAGATACGCAGTATTTT	CASSLRTDTQYF
TRBJ1-6	few	TRBV28	.	TGTGCCAGCAGTTTACCCCGGGACGCAGGGTGGAAGGTAAATTCACCCCTCCACTTT	CASSLPRDAGWKVNSPLHF
TRBJ2-3	few	TRBV28	TRBD2	TGTGCCAGCAGTTTTCGGATAGCGGGAGGGTCGGGAGATACGCAGTATTTT	CASSFRIAGGSGDTQYF
TRBJ2-1	.	TRBV5-1	.	TGCGCCAGCAGAGCCGGGCAGGGCACCGATGAGCAGTTCTTC	CASRAGQGTDEQFF
TRBJ2-1	.	TRBV7-2	TRBD2	TGTGCCAGCAGCTACGGACTAGCGGGAGATGAGCAGTTCTTC	CASSYGLAGDEQFF
TRBJ2-1	.	TRBV10-3	TRBD2	TGTGCCATCAGTGGGGGACTAGCGGGAGGGAATGAGCAGTTCTTC	CAISGGLAGGNEQFF
TRBJ2-2	.	TRBV15	.	TGTGCCACCAGCGACGCGGTGAACACCGGGGAGCTGTTTTTT	CATSDAVNTGELFF
TRBJ2-7	.	TRBV27	.	TGTGCCAGCAGCCAAATAACAGGGGAGGCCTACGAGCAGTACTTC	CASSQITGEAYEQYF
TRBJ2-7	.	TRBV27	TRBD1	TGTGCCAGCAGTCCGGTAGGGACAGGTTACTACGAGCAGTACTTC	CASSPVGTGYYEQYF
TRBJ2-5	.	TRBV2	TRBD1	TGTGCCAGCAGTGGACAGGGTTCGGAGACCCAGTACTTC	CASSGQGSETQYF
TRBJ1-2	.	TRBV5-6	TRBD1	TGTGCCAGCAGCTTTAGACAGGGGATTTATGGCTACACCTTC	CASSFRQGIYGYTF
TRBJ2-3	.	TRBV29-1	.	TGCAGCGTTGCGGCCTCCGGGCGCACAGATACGCAGTATTTT	CSVAASGRTDTQYF
TRBJ2-1	.	TRBV7-2	.	TGTGCCAGCAGCTTTTCCGGGGGTGGGTACAATGAGCAGTTCTTC	CASSFSGGGYNEQFF
TRBJ1-1	.	TRBV11-2	TRBD1	TGTGCCAGCAGCTCGGGACAGGGGGGTAGAAGCACTGAAGCTTTCTTT	CASSSGQGGRSTEAFF
TRBJ2-5	.	TRBV6-6	.	TGTGCCAGCAGTCAACGGACGGGAAGCGTTACGGAGACCCAGTACTTC	CASSQRTGSVTETQYF
TRBJ2-5	.	TRBV5-6	.	TGTGCCAGCAGCTCAGGACAACAAGAGACCCAGTACTTC	CASSSGQQETQYF
TRBJ2-4	.	TRBV10-1	TRBD1	TGCGCCAGCAGTGATGGACAGGGGGCCAAAAACATTCAGTACTTC	CASSDGQGAKNIQYF
TRBJ2-1	once	TRBV7-9	.	TGTGCCAGCAGCTCAATGACAGGGAGGAGGTCCTACAATGAGCAGTTCTTC	CASSSMTGRRSYNEQFF
TRBJ1-1	.	TRBV30	.	TGTGCCTGGAGTGTGAGGGAAGGCACTGAAGCTTTCTTT	CAWSVREGTEAFF
TRBJ2-5	.	TRBV2	TRBD2	TGTGCCAGCAAACTAGCGGGAGAGACCCAGTACTTC	CASKLAGETQYF
TRBJ1-2	.	TRBV11-2	.	TGTGCCAGCAGCCCCCGGGGCCCTAACTATGGCTACACCTTC	CASSPRGPNYGYTF
TRBJ2-7	.	TRBV5-5	.	TGTGCCAGCAGCTTACACTTACAGGAGCTCTACGAGCAGTACTTC	CASSLHLQELYEQYF
TRBJ1-1	.	TRBV7-8	.	TGTGCCAGCAGCTTTACGGGACGTCAAAGACCCACTGAAGCTTTCTTT	CASSFTGRQRPTEAFF
TRBJ2-5	.	TRBV5-4	TRBD2	TGTGCCAGCAGCTTAGGACTAGCGGGAGGAGGGCAAGAGACCCAGTACTTC	CASSLGLAGGGQETQYF
TRBJ2-7	.	TRBV5-1	TRBD2	TGCGCCAGCAGCTCAAGGGGACTAGCGGGAGAAGAGCAGTACTTC	CASSSRGLAGEEQYF
TRBJ2-7	.	TRBV27	TRBD2	TGTGCCAGCAGCGGACTAGCTGGCGAGCAGTACTTC	CASSGLAGEQYF
TRBJ2-5	.	TRBV5-6	TRBD2	TGTGCCAGCAGCTTGGACAGAACCAGCGGGGGTCGTTCGGGAGAGACCCAGTACTTC	CASSLDRTSGGRSGETQYF
TRBJ2-7	.	TRBV9	.	TGTGCCAGCAGCGTAGCCCCAGGGATCTCCTACGAGCAGTACTTC	CASSVAPGISYEQYF
TRBJ2-2	.	TRBV4-2	.	TGTGCCAGCAGCCAAGGACTAGGGAACACCGGGGAGCTGTTTTTT	CASSQGLGNTGELFF
TRBJ2-5	.	TRBV7-2	TRBD1	TGTGCCAGCAGCTTAGCGTCAGGGGGAGCCCAAGAGACCCAGTACTTC	CASSLASGGAQETQYF
TRBJ2-7	.	TRBV7-6	TRBD2	TGTGCCAGCAGCTTACAAACTAGCGGGCCACAGCAGGCGACCTACGAGCAGTACTTC	CASSLQTSGPQQATYEQYF